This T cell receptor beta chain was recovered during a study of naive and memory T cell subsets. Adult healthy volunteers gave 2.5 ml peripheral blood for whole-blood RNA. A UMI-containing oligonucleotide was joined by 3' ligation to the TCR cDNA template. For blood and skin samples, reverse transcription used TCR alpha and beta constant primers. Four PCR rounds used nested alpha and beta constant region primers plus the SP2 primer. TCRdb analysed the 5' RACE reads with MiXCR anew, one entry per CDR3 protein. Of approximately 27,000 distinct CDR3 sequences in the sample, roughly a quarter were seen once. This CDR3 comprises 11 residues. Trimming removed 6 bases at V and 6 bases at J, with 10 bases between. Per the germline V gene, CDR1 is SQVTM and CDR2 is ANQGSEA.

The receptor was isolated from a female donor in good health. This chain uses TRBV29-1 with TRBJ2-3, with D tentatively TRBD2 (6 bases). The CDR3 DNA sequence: TGCAGCGTGGAGGGGACGGATACGCAGTATTTT. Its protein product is CSVEGTDTQYF.